The subject of this entry is one T cell receptor (beta chain). Per germline, CDR1 MNHEY and CDR2 SVGAGI. This CDR3 contains 13 residues. V was clipped by 0 bases and J by 10 bases, with 9 bases between them. Libraries were prepared by immunoSEQ multiplex PCR; TCRdb keeps only in-frame clonotypes and omits some of them. The sample has 35,000 to 40,000 clones; about 85% are singletons. The record originates from a study of blood T cell repertoires in COVID-19. The sequencing sample was made of peripheral blood. V usage is TRBV6-5 and J usage is TRBJ1-4; D is unclear. The receptor's source is a man aged 80 or over with active or convalescent COVID-19. This chain's CDR3 is CASSYSSEGKLFF. The CDR3 DNA sequence: TGTGCCAGCAGTTACTCTTCCGAGGGAAAACTGTTTTTT.